The following is a T cell receptor (beta chain) sequence with its context. Constant-segment primers and 5'RACE yielded cDNA libraries for TCR alpha and TCR beta, each carrying sample barcodes and UMIs. TCRdb redid the calling of the 5' RACE reads with MiXCR, one entry per CDR3 protein. This sample yields 550,000 to 700,000 distinct CDR3 sequences, of which about a sixth are seen a single time; about 12% belongs to the top ten. This sample is part of a study of T-cell memory formation after mild COVID-19. The V end lost 1 base, the J end lost 5 bases, and 15 bases lay between the germline ends. Germline V gene data show CDR1 as SGHTA and CDR2 as FQGNSA. The CDR3 consists of 15 residues.

What was sequenced was PBMCs or a T cell subset sorted from them (not recorded which). The clonotype comes from an adult woman who had mild COVID-19 (a few samples of this study predate the infection). Cell type and time point are not known. The chain is built from TRBV7-2 and TRBJ2-7; D unresolved. For the CDR3, the DNA is TGTGCCAGCAGCTTAGTCAACGGCGCGGTCGACGAGCAGTACTTC. Translating it yields CASSLVNGAVDEQYF.